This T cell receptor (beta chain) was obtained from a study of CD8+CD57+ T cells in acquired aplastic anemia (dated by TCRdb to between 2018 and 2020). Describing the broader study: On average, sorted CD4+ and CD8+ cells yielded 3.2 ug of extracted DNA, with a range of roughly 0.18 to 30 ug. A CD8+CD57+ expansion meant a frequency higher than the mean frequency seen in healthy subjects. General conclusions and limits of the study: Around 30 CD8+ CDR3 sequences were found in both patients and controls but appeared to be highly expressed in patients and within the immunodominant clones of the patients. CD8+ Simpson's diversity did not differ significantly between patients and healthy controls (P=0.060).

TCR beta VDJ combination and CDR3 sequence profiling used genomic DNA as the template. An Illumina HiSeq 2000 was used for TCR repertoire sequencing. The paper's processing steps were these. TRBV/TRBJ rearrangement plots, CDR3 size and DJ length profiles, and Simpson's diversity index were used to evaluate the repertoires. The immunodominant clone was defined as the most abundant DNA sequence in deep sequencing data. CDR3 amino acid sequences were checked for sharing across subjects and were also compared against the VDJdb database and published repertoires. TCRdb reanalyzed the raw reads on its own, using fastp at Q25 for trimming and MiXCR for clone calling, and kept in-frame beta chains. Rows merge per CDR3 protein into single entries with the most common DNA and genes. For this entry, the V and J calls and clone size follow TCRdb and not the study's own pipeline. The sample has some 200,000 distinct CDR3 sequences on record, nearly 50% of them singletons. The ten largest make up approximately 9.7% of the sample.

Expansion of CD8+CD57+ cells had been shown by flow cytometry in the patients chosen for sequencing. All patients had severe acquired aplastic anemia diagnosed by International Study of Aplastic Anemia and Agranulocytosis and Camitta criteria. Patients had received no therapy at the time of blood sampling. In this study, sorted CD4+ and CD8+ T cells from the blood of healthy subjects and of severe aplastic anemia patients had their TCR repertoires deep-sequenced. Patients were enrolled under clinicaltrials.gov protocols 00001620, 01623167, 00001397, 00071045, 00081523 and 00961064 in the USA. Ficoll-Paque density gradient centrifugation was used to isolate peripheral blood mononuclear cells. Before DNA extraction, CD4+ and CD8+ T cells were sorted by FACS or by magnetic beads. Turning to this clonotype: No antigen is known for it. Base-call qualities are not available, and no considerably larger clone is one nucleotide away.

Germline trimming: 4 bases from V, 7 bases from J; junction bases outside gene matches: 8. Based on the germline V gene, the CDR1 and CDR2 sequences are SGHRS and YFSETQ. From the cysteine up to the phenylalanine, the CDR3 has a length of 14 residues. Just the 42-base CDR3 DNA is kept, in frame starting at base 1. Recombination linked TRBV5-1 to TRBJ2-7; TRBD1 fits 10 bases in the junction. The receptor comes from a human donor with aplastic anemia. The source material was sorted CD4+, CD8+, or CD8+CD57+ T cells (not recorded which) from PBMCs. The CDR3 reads CASSPGTGEGEQYF. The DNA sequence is TGCGCCAGCAGCCCCGGGACAGGGGAGGGAGAGCAGTACTTC.